The rows below give T cell receptor beta chains drawn from one sample of a study of beta chain features in type 1 diabetes. Here immunoSEQ multiplex PCR was the method, and the copy in TCRdb shows in-frame clones only, minus some. The top ten hold 0.019% of the sample, which has 350,000 to 400,000 clones, about 14% seen once. The sequenced material came from naive CD4+ T cells from blood. The source of these receptors is a woman between 18 and 29 years old in good health. CDR3s include the opening cysteine and the closing phenylalanine or tryptophan. The order of the fields is V gene, D gene, CDR3 length, J gene, clone size, CDR3 protein, CDR3 DNA. D genes are given only for firm matches. The listing skips clone size in some rows; elsewhere it reads once, few, many or a size class.

>TRBV18|TRBD2|15|TRBJ2-3|few
CASSPREQGTDTQYF
TGTGCCAGCTCACCGCGGGAGCAGGGCACAGATACGCAGTATTTT
>TRBV10-3|-|13|TRBJ1-2|-
CAISEPNTDGYTF
TGTGCCATCAGTGAGCCTAACACAGATGGCTACACCTTC
>TRBV28|-|15|TRBJ1-5|few
CASSLVGRAGQPQHF
TGTGCCAGCAGTTTAGTTGGCAGGGCTGGGCAGCCCCAGCATTTT
>TRBV29-1|-|12|TRBJ1-1|-
CSVEFGATEAFF
TGCAGCGTTGAATTCGGTGCCACTGAAGCTTTCTTT
>TRBV29-1|TRBD2|16|TRBJ2-7|-
CSVDLPRASGSLEQYF
TGCAGCGTTGACCTACCGCGGGCTAGCGGGAGTCTCGAGCAGTACTTC
>TRBV5-1|TRBD2|18|TRBJ2-6|-
CASSGLTSGRTGANVLTF
TGCGCCAGCAGCGGACTCACTAGCGGGAGAACCGGGGCCAACGTCCTGACTTTC
>TRBV5-1|TRBD1|14|TRBJ2-1|few
CASSLTGTGVEQFF
TGCGCCAGCAGCTTGACCGGGACAGGGGTTGAGCAGTTCTTC
>TRBV5-4|TRBD1|15|TRBJ2-1|few
CASSVGGQGDYEQFF
TGTGCCAGCAGCGTGGGGGGACAGGGGGACTATGAGCAGTTCTTC
>TRBV5-1|-|14|TRBJ1-2|-
CASSFQGGETGYTF
TGCGCCAGCAGCTTTCAGGGCGGCGAAACTGGCTACACCTTC
>TRBV29-1|-|10|TRBJ2-3|-
CSVRGEAQYF
TGCAGCGTCAGGGGGGAGGCGCAGTATTTT
>TRBV27|TRBD2|13|TRBJ2-4|few
CASKKAGENIQYF
TGTGCCAGCAAGAAAGCGGGAGAAAACATTCAGTACTTC
>TRBV30|-|15|TRBJ1-2|few
CAWSRLHAGHYGYTF
TGTGCCTGGAGCAGACTCCATGCAGGGCACTATGGCTACACCTTC
>TRBV6-6|TRBD2|16|TRBJ2-1|few
CASSSNLGLAGIEQFF
TGTGCCAGCAGTTCTAACCTCGGGCTAGCGGGAATTGAGCAGTTCTTC
>TRBV5-1|TRBD1|17|TRBJ2-6|few
CASSFARGTSGANVLTF
TGCGCCAGCAGCTTTGCCAGGGGGACCTCTGGGGCCAACGTCCTGACTTTC
>TRBV2|TRBD2|15|TRBJ2-2|-
CATSGREGITGELFF
TGTGCCACCTCCGGGCGGGAGGGCATCACCGGGGAGCTGTTTTTT
>TRBV9|-|15|TRBJ2-1|-
CASSYRVSSYNEQFF
TGTGCCAGCAGCTACAGGGTTAGCTCCTACAATGAGCAGTTCTTC
>TRBV29-1|-|12|TRBJ2-5|-
CSVERGQETQYF
TGCAGCGTTGAGCGGGGACAAGAGACCCAGTACTTC
>TRBV4-1|-|17|TRBJ1-2|-
CASSQEWVVREGYGYTF
TGCGCCAGCAGCCAAGAATGGGTCGTCAGGGAGGGCTATGGCTACACCTTC
>TRBV7-8|TRBD1|15|TRBJ1-3|-
CASSDRALSGNTIYF
TGTGCCAGCAGCGACAGGGCACTCTCTGGAAACACCATATATTTT
>TRBV20-1|-|11|TRBJ2-7|-
CSARDRDEQYF
TGCAGTGCTAGAGACAGGGACGAGCAGTACTTC